One T cell receptor (beta chain) is described in this entry. Original analysis: Using reference gene primer amplification, nucleated cell counts were estimated. Sequencing used immunoSEQ multiplex PCR; TCRdb keeps in-frame clones, though not all of them. That table furnishes V, J and clone size, whereas the DNA furnished D and trimming. The sample includes 200,000 to 300,000 clones, more than 75% of them seen just once. Recruited during active infection, patients (from Seattle) were subsequently followed longitudinally. The sample comes from a study of blood T cell repertoires in COVID-19. Study background: Both acute and convalescent COVID-19 samples were obtained from the United States, Italy and Spain. In each case, the material was cDNA or gDNA derived from T cells, B-cell-depleted T cells, or PBMCs.

The J segment lost 8 bases and the V segment lost 0 bases, leaving 15 bases of the junction unmatched. Germline CDR1 and CDR2: MRHNA and SNTAGT. This CDR3 is 20 amino acids long. This rearrangement joins TRBV6-4 to TRBJ2-1; TRBD2 aligns across 14 bases. Source material: peripheral blood. The sequence came from a woman aged 60 to 75 with COVID-19, enrolled during active disease. The CDR3 sequence is CASSDSTSGRGLGPRDEQFF. The CDR3 DNA reads TGTGCCAGCAGTGACTCGACTAGCGGGAGGGGGTTAGGCCCAAGGGATGAGCAGTTCTTC.